The present T cell receptor beta chain was sequenced within a study of OX40 agonist ivuxolimab in advanced cancers. Trimming took 0 bases from V and 4 from J, leaving 8 bases between them. CDR3 length equals 14 residues. From germline, CDR1 is WNHNN and CDR2 SYGVQD (reference sequence). In regard to this clone: The antigen is unknown.

Assay: immunoSEQ multiplex PCR; the TCRdb copy retains only in-frame clones and omits some. The table includes about 89,000 clones, 88% detected once. Study results and caveats: In the 0.1 to 3.0 mg/kg range, CD4+ and CD8+ blood T cells had expanded clonally by week 6. More expanded clones were seen, on average, in CD8+ T cells than in CD4+.

The clonotype originates from an adult with an advanced solid tumor such as melanoma, head and neck, liver or kidney cancer. The rearrangement links TRBV10-1 to TRBJ2-3, with D uncertain. The source was CD4+ or CD8+ T cells sorted from blood, collected in a trial of the OX40 agonist ivuxolimab. CDR3 nucleotides: TGCGCCAGCAGTGAGTCGCAGTCGGCAGATACGCAGTATTTT. Its translation: CASSESQSADTQYF.